One and the same sample provided the 17 T cell receptor beta chains below, sequenced in a study of cytomegalovirus exposure and HLA in healthy donors (dated by TCRdb to about 2017). The library relied on the immunoSEQ multiplex PCR assay. For the multiplex PCR, a mixture combining 60 forward primers for TCR Vbeta segments and 13 reverse primers for TCR Jbeta segments was used. TCRdb carries this immuneACCESS record with in-frame sequences only. Its versions omit some clonotypes, under half of them owing to an unresolved V gene in the studies checked, with the rest unexplained. This sample is represented by around 130,000 clones; 77% of them were singletons. Jointly, the top ten make up approximately 5.5% of the sample. Sequencing input: PBMCs. These receptors were taken from a man aged 18 to 35 in good health and CMV-seropositive.

The genes are TRBV5-1 and TRBJ1-1; weak D call: TRBD1 (5 bases). The CDR3 covers 14 residues. Germline values: CDR1 SGHRS, CDR2 YFSETQ. V lost 2 bases and J 3 bases, leaving 11 bases between the germline ends. The CDR3 sequence: CASSFQGGYTEAFF. CDR3 coding DNA: TGCGCCAGCAGCTTCCAGGGAGGGTACACTGAAGCTTTCTTT. The whole variable domain, remainder taken from reference TRBV5-1 and TRBJ1-1, is KAGVTQTPRYLIKTRGQQVTLSCSPISGHRSVSWYQQTPGQGLQFLFEYFSETQRNKGNFPGRFSGRQFSNSRSEMNVSTLELGDSALYLCASSFQGGYTEAFFGQGTRLTVV.

The V call is TRBV6-1, the J call TRBJ2-1; 12 bases are a match to TRBD2. The CDR3 has 17 residues. Germline assignment: CDR1 MNHNS and CDR2 SASEGT. Trimming at V came to 0 bases and at J to 7 bases, leaving 7 bases not matched to a gene. CDR3 residues: CASSEAIGLAGPNEQFF. The CDR3, as DNA: TGTGCCAGCAGTGAAGCTATAGGACTAGCGGGACCTAATGAGCAGTTCTTC.

The chain carries TRBV7-2 and TRBJ2-7; TRBD2 agrees at 9 bases. Unmatched junction bases numbered 13, after V lost 7 bases and J lost 3 bases. The CDR3 is 16 amino acids. Germline V gives CDR1 SGHTA, CDR2 FQGNSA. The CDR3 is CASNFVKPSGVYEQYF. CDR3 nucleotide sequence: TGTGCCAGCAACTTTGTAAAACCTAGCGGGGTCTACGAGCAGTACTTC.

As regards this clone: At the DNA level, this CDR3 is encoded by other sequences in the same sample as well. The chain employs TRBV6-4 and TRBJ2-3, with D possibly TRBD2 on 6 matching bases. In germline, CDR1 is MRHNA, CDR2 SNTAGT. This CDR3 contains 14 residues. The V end was cut by 0 bases, the J end by 3 bases, with 7 bases between. The CDR3 region is CASSDSGGTDTQYF. The CDR3 DNA reads TGTGCCAGCAGTGACTCTGGGGGGACAGATACGCAGTATTTT.

This clone occurred once. The genes are TRBV27 and TRBJ1-2, with TRBD1 identical over 9 bases. This CDR3 comprises 15 residues. V lost 2 bases and J lost 4; bases outside the gene matches: 5. Germline V gene sequence: CDR1 MNHEY, CDR2 SMNVEV (reference sequence). The CDR3 sequence is CASSLTGTGLYGYTF. CDR3 nucleotides: TGTGCCAGCAGTTTAACCGGGACAGGGCTCTATGGCTACACCTTC.

This sequence joins TRBV7-2 and TRBJ2-5, with D tentatively TRBD2 (5 bases). Trimming stripped 5 bases from V and 2 bases from J, with 12 bases between. This CDR3 is built from 14 residues. Germline-derived CDR1 and CDR2 are SGHTA and FQGNSA. CDR3 residues: CASSQWAGQETQYF. For the CDR3, the DNA is TGTGCCAGCAGCCAGTGGGCGGGTCAAGAGACCCAGTACTTC.

The chain recombines TRBV27 with TRBJ2-5, with TRBD1 matching 7 bases. The CDR3 is 15 amino acids. Trimming at V came to 0 bases and at J to 7 bases, leaving 8 bases not matched to a gene. The germline CDR1 and CDR2 sequences are MNHEY and SMNVEV (reference sequence). In DNA, the CDR3 is TGTGCCAGCAGTTTATCAGGGGGCGGACGGGTGACCCAGTACTTC. It codes for CASSLSGGGRVTQYF.

The rearrangement joins TRBV5-1 to TRBJ2-5; 7 bases are a match to TRBD2. The CDR3 totals 16 residues. V trimming: 6 bases; J trimming: 5 bases; junction bases outside the gene matches: 16. Looked up from germline, CDR1 is SGHRS and CDR2 is YFSETQ. The CDR3 coding sequence is TGCGCCAGCAACTCGGGATCAGGGCTAGCGGTCGAGACCCAGTACTTC. Amino acids: CASNSGSGLAVETQYF. The full variable domain, its missing parts supplied by reference TRBV5-1 and TRBJ2-5, is KAGVTQTPRYLIKTRGQQVTLSCSPISGHRSVSWYQQTPGQGLQFLFEYFSETQRNKGNFPGRFSGRQFSNSRSEMNVSTLELGDSALYLCASNSGSGLAVETQYFGPGTRLLVL.

This clone was seen a few times. This chain uses TRBV7-9 with TRBJ1-5, with a tentative D call TRBD1 (6 bases). The CDR3 runs to 19 residues. Germline V gives CDR1 SEHNR, CDR2 FQNEAQ (reference sequence). With 6 bases removed from V and 5 bases from J, the gap between germline ends came to 29 bases. CDR3 DNA sequence: TGTGCCAGCAGGACGATCGAGCTAGGGGAAAGTAACAGGGATCAGCCCCAGCATTTT. Residues: CASRTIELGESNRDQPQHF.

The chain recombines TRBV7-9 with TRBJ1-2; D perhaps matches TRBD1 (5 bases). The CDR3 loop spans 18 amino acids. Deletions cut 2 bases from V and 7 bases from J, with 26 bases between. Germline V gives CDR1 SEHNR, CDR2 FQNEAQ (reference sequence). CDR3 amino acids: CASSLSPLRGGIVGGYTF. Here the CDR3 DNA reads TGTGCCAGCAGCTTATCACCCCTAAGGGGTGGGATTGTAGGTGGCTACACCTTC.

The chain carries TRBV27 and TRBJ2-7; 7 bases are a match to TRBD1. V gave up 4 bases and J gave up 0 bases; unmatched junction bases: 9. Germline loops: CDR1 MNHEY, CDR2 SMNVEV (reference sequence). The CDR3 is 16 residues long. This CDR3 reads CASSSYLGQSSYEQYF. CDR3 nucleotides: TGTGCCAGCAGTTCTTACCTGGGACAGTCCTCCTACGAGCAGTACTTC.

V and J are TRBV2 and TRBJ1-6; no firm D call. Germline CDR1 and CDR2: SNHLY and FYNNEI. Trimming removed 11 bases at V and 8 bases at J, with 10 bases between. The CDR3 totals 11 residues. CDR3 sequence reads: CAGRLDSPLHF. For the CDR3, the DNA is TGTGCCGGTAGACTGGATTCACCCCTCCACTTT.

In its sample, this clone was seen a few times. The V call is TRBV7-3, the J call TRBJ1-2; D is possibly TRBD1 (6 bases). With 0 bases removed from V and 6 bases from J, the gap between germline ends came to 14 bases. In germline, CDR1 is SGHTA, CDR2 FQGTGA. This CDR3 has 15 amino acids. DNA for the CDR3: TGTGCCAGCAGCTTAACGGCGGGGGGCATCAATGGCTACACCTTC. It is translated as CASSLTAGGINGYTF.

This clone is a singleton in its sample. The chain carries TRBV5-1 and TRBJ1-1; 10 positions agree with TRBD1. J was trimmed by 2 bases and V by 3 bases; bases with no gene match: 4. This CDR3 is 15 amino acids long. The germline CDR1 and CDR2 sequences are SGHRS and YFSETQ. The DNA for the CDR3 is TGCGCCAGCAGCTCGAGGACAGGGGGAAACACTGAAGCTTTCTTT. Translated, it gives CASSSRTGGNTEAFF.

The V call is TRBV19, the J call TRBJ1-1; maybe TRBD1 (6 bases). With 5 bases removed from V and 5 bases from J, the gap between germline ends came to 15 bases. CDR1 and CDR2 (germline): LNHDA, SQIVND (reference sequence). The CDR3 has 14 amino acids. CDR3 residues: CASSAIQGWTEAFF. DNA of the CDR3: TGTGCCAGTAGTGCCATACAGGGTTGGACTGAAGCTTTCTTT.

About this clone: This same CDR3 is encoded by further DNA sequences in the sample. This rearrangement joins TRBV6-5 to TRBJ1-5, with unresolved D. The CDR3 consists of 13 residues. The germline V and J ends were trimmed by 4 bases and 3 bases, with 7 bases remaining between them. Germline values: CDR1 MNHEY, CDR2 SVGAGI. For the CDR3, the DNA is TGTGCCAGCAGTTCGAGGGACAATCAGCCCCAGCATTTT. As protein: CASSSRDNQPQHF.

V usage is TRBV19 and J usage is TRBJ2-3; weak D call: TRBD2 (5 bases). V lost 8 bases and J lost 0, with 24 bases in between. The CDR3 is 18 residues long. Germline assignment: CDR1 LNHDA and CDR2 SQIVND (reference sequence). The CDR3 here is CASAINPSGSGSTDTQYF. The CDR3 coding sequence is TGTGCCAGTGCCATCAACCCCAGCGGAAGTGGGAGCACAGATACGCAGTATTTT.